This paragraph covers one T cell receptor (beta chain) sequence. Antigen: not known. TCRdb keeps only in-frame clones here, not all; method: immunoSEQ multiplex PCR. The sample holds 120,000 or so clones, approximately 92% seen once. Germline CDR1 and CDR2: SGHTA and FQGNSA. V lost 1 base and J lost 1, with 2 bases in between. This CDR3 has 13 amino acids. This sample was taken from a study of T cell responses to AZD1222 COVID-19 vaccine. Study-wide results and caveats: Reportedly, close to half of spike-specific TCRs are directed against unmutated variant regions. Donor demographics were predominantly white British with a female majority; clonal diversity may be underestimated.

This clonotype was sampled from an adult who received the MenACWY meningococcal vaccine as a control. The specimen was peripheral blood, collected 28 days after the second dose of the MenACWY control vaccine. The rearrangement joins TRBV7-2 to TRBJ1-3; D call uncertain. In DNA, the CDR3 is TGTGCCAGCAGCTTAGAATCTGGAAACACCATATATTTT. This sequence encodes CASSLESGNTIYF.